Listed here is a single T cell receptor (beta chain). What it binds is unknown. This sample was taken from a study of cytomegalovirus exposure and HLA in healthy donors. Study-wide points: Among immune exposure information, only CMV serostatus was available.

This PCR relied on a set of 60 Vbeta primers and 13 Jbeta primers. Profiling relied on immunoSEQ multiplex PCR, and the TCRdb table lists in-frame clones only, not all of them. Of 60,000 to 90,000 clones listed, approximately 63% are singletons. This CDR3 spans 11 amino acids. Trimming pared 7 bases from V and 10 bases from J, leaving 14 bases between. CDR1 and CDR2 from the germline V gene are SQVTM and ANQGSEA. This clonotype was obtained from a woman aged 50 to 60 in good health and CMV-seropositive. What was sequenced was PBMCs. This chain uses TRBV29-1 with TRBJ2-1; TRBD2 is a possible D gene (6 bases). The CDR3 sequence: CSAVGGFEQFF. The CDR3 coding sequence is TGCAGCGCCGTGGGGGGTTTCGAGCAGTTCTTC.